These T cell receptor beta chains were read from a single sample in a study of T cell repertoires in cytomegalovirus infection. Their antigen targets remain unknown. Via MiXCR, TCRdb re-called the reads, giving one row per CDR3 protein. This sample has about 920,000 distinct CDR3 sequences, with less than 35% found just once. The input for sequencing was cultured CD8+ T cells from PBMCs, taken from culture after CMV antigen stimulation. Receptors originate from a human donor in good health (CMV status not recorded). Some clones in this sample may be carry-over from other donors' samples. The CDR3 runs from the conserved cysteine through the conserved F or W. Each record gives: D gene, V gene, CDR3 protein. D genes are given only for firm matches.

.	TRBV20-1	CSVVDSYNEQFF
.	TRBV7-3	CDSSAQSGQNSPLHF
.	TRBV27	CASTSSRRVTEAFF
.	TRBV13	CASSFIRGKQTNYGYTF
.	TRBV12-3/TRBV12-4	CASSPSKGYEQYF
.	TRBV7-8	CASSWGTNSNQPQHF
.	TRBV12-3/TRBV12-4	CASSFIPGHRDGYNSPLHF
.	TRBV6-5	CASSYAGIGETQYF
.	TRBV14	CASSQEVPFTDTQYF
TRBD2	TRBV7-8	CASSLRAGTRIGDTQYF
.	TRBV4-1	CASSQVRGQETQYF
.	TRBV12-3/TRBV12-4	CASSDSGFYEQYF
.	TRBV12-3/TRBV12-4	CANSLAVRSFYGYTF
TRBD1	TRBV20-1	CSAVRQGWYEQYF
TRBD2	TRBV27	CASSTGGFADTQYF
.	TRBV7-6	CASSPRDGTNYGYTF
.	TRBV29-1	CSFGHDGEAFF
.	TRBV7-9	CASSVPTTGELFF
.	TRBV14	CASSQVWGMPSFRQETQYF
.	TRBV12-5	CASGLVLGGTEAFF
TRBD2	TRBV20-1	CSARVWEGLAGVNTGELFF
TRBD2	TRBV7-6	CACSLGGGGQETQYF
.	TRBV14	CASSQGDPRSGNTIYF
.	TRBV19	CASDQRSGNTIYF
TRBD2	TRBV7-8	CASSPGTSGGPDNEQFF
TRBD2	TRBV7-2	CASRPTSGGLNEQFF
.	TRBV15	CATSRVGGDQPQHF
.	TRBV11-2	CASRVDLTGELFF
.	TRBV2	CASREVGGKSSYNEQFF
TRBD1	TRBV9	CASSGAQGARSPLHF
.	TRBV19	CASARAGHEQYF
TRBD1	TRBV7-9	CASSETGVANQPQHF
TRBD2	TRBV7-3	CASSFGTTSYNEQFF
.	TRBV7-8	CASSLPGTQETQYF
.	TRBV28	CASSRGWGRNTEAFF
.	TRBV27	CASSLRTRGYGYTF
TRBD1	TRBV27	CASSRYPPETGAREQYF
.	TRBV11-2	CASSSFPGPGGGSYNEQFF
.	TRBV10-3	CAISEDGYTEAFF
.	TRBV2	CASSERGAIGYTF
.	TRBV9	CASSTQDSNQPQHF
.	TRBV10-3	CDISESSVDYNSPLHF
.	TRBV7-6	CASSLEPEDEKLFF
.	TRBV7-8	CASSSTGVISGANVLTF
.	TRBV12-3/TRBV12-4	CASSWGTPQHNEQFF
TRBD2	TRBV7-9	CASSSQLAGVIQETQYF
.	TRBV6-1	CASTAVWTDTQYF
TRBD1	TRBV7-9	CASRQGISEAFF
.	TRBV10-3	CAISGPGHTYEQYF
TRBD2	TRBV10-3	CAIRGSGGAYNEQFF
.	TRBV28	CASPGDFQGTQYF